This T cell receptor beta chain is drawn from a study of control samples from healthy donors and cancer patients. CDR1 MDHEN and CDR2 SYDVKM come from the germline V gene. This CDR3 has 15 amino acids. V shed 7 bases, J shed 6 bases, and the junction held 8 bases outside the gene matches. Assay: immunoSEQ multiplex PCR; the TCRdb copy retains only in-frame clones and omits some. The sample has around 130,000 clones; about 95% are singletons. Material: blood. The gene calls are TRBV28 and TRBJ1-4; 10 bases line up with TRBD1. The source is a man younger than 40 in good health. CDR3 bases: TGTGCCAGCACTTCTATAGGACAGGGGGATGAAAAACTGTTTTTT. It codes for CASTSIGQGDEKLFF.